Listed below are T cell receptor beta chains from one sample, sequenced in a study of blood T cell repertoires in COVID-19. Clones were read by immunoSEQ multiplex PCR, and TCRdb kept only the in-frame ones, dropping some. The table includes some 70,000 clones, roughly 83% detected once. The sample taken for sequencing was peripheral blood. The receptors shown here come from a man aged 80 or over with acute or convalescent COVID-19. CDR3s include the opening cysteine and the closing phenylalanine or tryptophan. A D gene is named only where the DNA matches it firmly. Clone size is stated in some rows and not others, as once, few, many or a class when expanded.

>.|.|18|TRBV7-9|TRBJ2-6
TGTGCCAGCAGCGGACAACCATACATGACAAGTCGGGCCAACGTCCTGACTTTC
CASSGQPYMTSRANVLTF
>.|TRBD2|17|TRBV9|TRBJ2-3
TGTGCCAGCAGCGCACCGGGACTAGCGGGCTCCACAGATACGCAGTATTTT
CASSAPGLAGSTDTQYF
>.|.|17|TRBV28|TRBJ2-3
TGTGCCAGCAGTCCCGGGACATGGAACGTTCGCACAGATACGCAGTATTTT
CASSPGTWNVRTDTQYF
>.|.|14|TRBV6-2/TRBV6-3|TRBJ1-5
TGTGCCAGCAGCCCGGGACATATTAATCAGCCCCAGCATTTT
CASSPGHINQPQHF
>.|.|12|TRBV5-6|TRBJ2-4
TGTGCCAGCAGCTTGGACAGTGCCGATCAGTACTTC
CASSLDSADQYF
>.|TRBD1|13|TRBV6-2/TRBV6-3|TRBJ1-2
TGTGCCAGCAGTGAGGGACAGAACTATGGCTACACCTTC
CASSEGQNYGYTF
>.|.|14|TRBV7-6|TRBJ2-5
TGTGCCAGCAGCCCTGACCTGACTAGTGAGACCCAGTACTTC
CASSPDLTSETQYF
>once|TRBD2|15|TRBV7-6|TRBJ2-7
TGTGCCAGCAGCTTACGGGGACTAGCGGGAGACGAGCAGTACTTC
CASSLRGLAGDEQYF
>.|.|14|TRBV15|TRBJ1-5
TGTGCCACCAGCAGAGATAGAGGCAATCAGCCCCAGCATTTT
CATSRDRGNQPQHF
>.|TRBD1|15|TRBV3-1/TRBV3-2|TRBJ1-4
TGTGCCAGCAGCTTTCAGACAGGGTCAAATGAAAAACTGTTTTTT
CASSFQTGSNEKLFF
>.|TRBD2|17|TRBV24-1|TRBJ2-1
TGTGCCACCAGTGATCCGACGGGCGGGGGTCAGTACAATGAGCAGTTCTTC
CATSDPTGGGQYNEQFF
>few|.|13|TRBV27|TRBJ1-4
TGTGCCAGTTCAATCGGGGGTAATGAAAAACTGTTTTTT
CASSIGGNEKLFF
>.|TRBD2|16|TRBV6-5|TRBJ2-2
TGTGCCAGCAGTTACTCGATAGCGGGGACACCCGGGGAGCTGTTTTTT
CASSYSIAGTPGELFF
>few|.|11|TRBV2|TRBJ1-1
TGTGCCAGCAGCCCGGACAGTGAAGCTTTCTTT
CASSPDSEAFF
>.|TRBD1|16|TRBV28|TRBJ1-3
TGTGCCAGCAGATACCGGGACAGGGGTTCTGGAAACACCATATATTTT
CASRYRDRGSGNTIYF
>.|TRBD1|15|TRBV19|TRBJ1-1
TGTGCCAGTAGTGTGACAGGGGGCGTCAACACTGAAGCTTTCTTT
CASSVTGGVNTEAFF
>.|TRBD1|15|TRBV7-9|TRBJ1-2
TGTGCCAGCAGCTTAGAACAGGGGAGACACTATGGCTACACCTTC
CASSLEQGRHYGYTF
>.|TRBD1|17|TRBV28|TRBJ1-5
TGTGCCAGCAGCCTTTATTTTCGACAGGGCGGCAATCAGCCCCAGCATTTT
CASSLYFRQGGNQPQHF
>.|TRBD1|17|TRBV18|TRBJ2-2
TGTGCCAGCTCACCACGTTCAGGGACAGGGGGCACCGGGGAGCTGTTTTTT
CASSPRSGTGGTGELFF
>.|.|11|TRBV6-4|TRBJ2-5
TGTGCCAGCAGTCACAATGAGACCCAGTACTTC
CASSHNETQYF
>.|.|11|TRBV30|TRBJ1-2
TGTGCCTGGACGGCGGCTTATGGCTACACCTTC
CAWTAAYGYTF
>.|TRBD2|17|TRBV4-1|TRBJ2-5
TGCGCCAGCAGCCAAGAAGGTAACTTCCTAGCGGCAGAGACCCAGTACTTC
CASSQEGNFLAAETQYF
>.|TRBD1|15|TRBV30|TRBJ1-2
TGTGCCTGGAGCCCGGGACAGGGGGGGGACTATGGCTACACCTTC
CAWSPGQGGDYGYTF
>.|.|16|TRBV6-2/TRBV6-3|TRBJ2-6
TGTGCCAGCAGTTACCAGGGGTACTCTGGGGCCAACGTCCTGACTTTC
CASSYQGYSGANVLTF
>.|TRBD1|16|TRBV10-3|TRBJ1-2
TGTGCCATCAGTGAGTCGGGGACAGGGGAAAACTATGGCTACACCTTC
CAISESGTGENYGYTF
>.|.|11|TRBV20-1|TRBJ2-1
TGCAGTGCTAAGCAGGTGAATGAGCAGTTCTTC
CSAKQVNEQFF
>.|.|13|TRBV12-3/TRBV12-4|TRBJ1-1
TGTGCCAGCAGTCGCAGGGAGGTCACTGAAGCTTTCTTT
CASSRREVTEAFF
>once|TRBD1|16|TRBV28|TRBJ2-3
TGTGCCAGCAGCCTAGACACAGGGGGCGGCACAGATACGCAGTATTTT
CASSLDTGGGTDTQYF
>.|TRBD1|13|TRBV12-3/TRBV12-4|TRBJ2-1
TGTGCCAGCACCCAGGGACAGAACAATGAGCAGTTCTTC
CASTQGQNNEQFF
>.|TRBD1|15|TRBV19|TRBJ1-6
TGTGCCAGTAGTGTCGGGACAGCCCGCAATTCACCCCTCCACTTT
CASSVGTARNSPLHF
>.|.|16|TRBV7-2|TRBJ1-1
TGTGCCAGCAGCCCCTGGTCTGCGGGGCGGAACACTGAAGCTTTCTTT
CASSPWSAGRNTEAFF
>.|.|13|TRBV14|TRBJ1-2
TGTGCCAGCAGCCAAGACCTCAACTATGGCTACACCTTC
CASSQDLNYGYTF
>.|TRBD1|15|TRBV11-2|TRBJ2-3
TGTGCCAGCAGCTTTCATACAGGGGTCGCAGATACGCAGTATTTT
CASSFHTGVADTQYF
>.|.|14|TRBV7-2|TRBJ1-5
TGTGCCAGCAGCTTAGTCGGCCAGGGCCAGCCCCAGCATTTT
CASSLVGQGQPQHF
>once|.|15|TRBV6-6|TRBJ2-2
TGTGCCAGCAGTGACCCGGGGGAGAGGGCCGGGGAGCTGTTTTTT
CASSDPGERAGELFF
>.|TRBD1|12|TRBV7-2|TRBJ2-7
TGTGCCACCCACGGACAGGGTAACGAGCAGTACTTC
CATHGQGNEQYF
>once|TRBD1|17|TRBV19|TRBJ1-2
TGTGCCAGTAGTATAGATCTGGGACAGCATGACTTCTATGGCTACACCTTC
CASSIDLGQHDFYGYTF
>.|.|16|TRBV2|TRBJ1-6
TGTGCCAGCAGTGAAAGGGGGATCGATAATAATTCACCCCTCCACTTT
CASSERGIDNNSPLHF
>.|.|15|TRBV6-5|TRBJ1-6
TGTGCCAGCAGTCCCCGGCCGGGGAATAATTCACCCCTCCACTTT
CASSPRPGNNSPLHF
>.|.|18|TRBV5-1|TRBJ1-3
TGCGCCAGCAGCTTGGCAATCACGACAGAGGAGACTGGAAACACCATATATTTT
CASSLAITTEETGNTIYF
>.|.|15|TRBV18|TRBJ2-7
TGTGCCAGCTCACCTACGGACGTAGGACACTACGAGCAGTACTTC
CASSPTDVGHYEQYF
>.|TRBD1|15|TRBV11-2|TRBJ1-2
TGTGCCAGCAGGGACAGGGGATCCTTTAACTATGGCTACACCTTC
CASRDRGSFNYGYTF
>.|.|13|TRBV27|TRBJ1-2
TGTGCCAGCAGTTCCGTGTCTAACTATGGCTACACCTTC
CASSSVSNYGYTF
>.|.|15|TRBV6-2/TRBV6-3|TRBJ2-3
TGTGCCAGCAGTTACTTCCAGGGATTCACAGATACGCAGTATTTT
CASSYFQGFTDTQYF
>.|TRBD1|14|TRBV14|TRBJ1-4
TGTGCCAGCAGCCCCGGGACAGGGAACGAAAAACTGTTTTTT
CASSPGTGNEKLFF
>.|.|12|TRBV6-5|TRBJ1-4
TGTGCCAGCAGGCGGGGGGTTGAAAAACTGTTTTTT
CASRRGVEKLFF
>.|.|13|TRBV24-1|TRBJ1-5
TGTGCCACCAGCGCACTCGGGAATCAGCCCCAGCATTTT
CATSALGNQPQHF
>few|.|14|TRBV7-2|TRBJ1-1
TGTGCCAGCAGCGTACAAGACAGGAACACTGAAGCTTTCTTT
CASSVQDRNTEAFF
>.|TRBD1|14|TRBV5-1|TRBJ2-7
TGCGCCAGCAGCCCAACCGGACAGGGTGGCGAGCAGTACTTC
CASSPTGQGGEQYF